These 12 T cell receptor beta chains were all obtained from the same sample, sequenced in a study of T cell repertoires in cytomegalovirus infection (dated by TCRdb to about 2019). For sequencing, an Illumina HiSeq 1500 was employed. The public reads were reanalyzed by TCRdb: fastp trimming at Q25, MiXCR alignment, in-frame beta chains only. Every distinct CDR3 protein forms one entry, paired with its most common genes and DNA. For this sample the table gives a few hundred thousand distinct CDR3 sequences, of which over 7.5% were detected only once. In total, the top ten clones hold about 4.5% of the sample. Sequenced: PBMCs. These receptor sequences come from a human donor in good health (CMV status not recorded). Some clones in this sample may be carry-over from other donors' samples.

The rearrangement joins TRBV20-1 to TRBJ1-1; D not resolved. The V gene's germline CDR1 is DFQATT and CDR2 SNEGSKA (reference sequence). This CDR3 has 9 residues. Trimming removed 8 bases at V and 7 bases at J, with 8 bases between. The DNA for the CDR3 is TGCAGTCCCCCCCTTGAAGCTTTCTTT. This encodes CSPPLEAFF.

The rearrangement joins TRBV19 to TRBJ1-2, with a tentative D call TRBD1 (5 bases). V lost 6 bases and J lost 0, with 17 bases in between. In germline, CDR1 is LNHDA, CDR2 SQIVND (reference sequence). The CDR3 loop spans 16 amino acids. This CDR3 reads CASSSYGQGSNYGYTF. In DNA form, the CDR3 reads TGTGCCAGTAGCAGCTATGGCCAGGGCTCTAACTATGGCTACACCTTC.

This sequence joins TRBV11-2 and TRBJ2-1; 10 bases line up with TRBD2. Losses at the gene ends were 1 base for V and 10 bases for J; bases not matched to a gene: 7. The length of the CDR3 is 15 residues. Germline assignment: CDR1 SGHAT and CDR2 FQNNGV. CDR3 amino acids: CASSLGTSGPGEQFF. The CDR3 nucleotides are TGTGCCAGCAGCTTAGGGACTAGCGGACCCGGCGAGCAGTTCTTC.

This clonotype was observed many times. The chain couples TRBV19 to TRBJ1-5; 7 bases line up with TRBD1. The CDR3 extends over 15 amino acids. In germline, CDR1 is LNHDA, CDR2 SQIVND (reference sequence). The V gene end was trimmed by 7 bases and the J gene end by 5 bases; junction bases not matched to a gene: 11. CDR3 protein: CASTTDRASHQPQHF. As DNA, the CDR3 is TGTGCCAGTACCACCGACAGGGCCAGCCATCAGCCCCAGCATTTT.

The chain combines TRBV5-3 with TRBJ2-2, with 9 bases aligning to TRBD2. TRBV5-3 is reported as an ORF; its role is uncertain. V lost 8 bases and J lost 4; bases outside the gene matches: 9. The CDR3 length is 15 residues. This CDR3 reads CASSKTSGATGELFF. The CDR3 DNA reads TGTGCCAGCAGCAAGACTAGCGGCGCCACCGGGGAGCTGTTTTTT.

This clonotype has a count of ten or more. CDR3 loop: CASSLVPARLNTDTQYF. CDR3 in DNA: TGTGCCAGCAGCTTAGTCCCCGCGAGGTTGAATACAGATACGCAGTATTTT. V gene TRBV7-3 combines with J gene TRBJ2-3; the D is unclear. CDR3 length: 17 amino acids. V was cut by 2 bases and J by 3 bases, with 18 bases left in between. Germline assignment: CDR1 SGHTA and CDR2 FQGTGA.

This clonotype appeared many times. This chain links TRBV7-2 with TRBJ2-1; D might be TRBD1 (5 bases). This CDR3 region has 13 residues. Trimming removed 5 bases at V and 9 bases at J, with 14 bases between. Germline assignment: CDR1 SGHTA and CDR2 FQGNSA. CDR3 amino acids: CASSQRQQGEQFF. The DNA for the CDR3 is TGTGCCAGCAGCCAAAGACAGCAGGGTGAGCAGTTCTTC.

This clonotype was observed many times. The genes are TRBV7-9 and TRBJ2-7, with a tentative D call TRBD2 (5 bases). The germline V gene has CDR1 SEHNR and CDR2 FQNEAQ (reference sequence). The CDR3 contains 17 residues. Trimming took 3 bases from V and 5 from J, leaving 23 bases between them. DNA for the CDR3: TGTGCCAGCAGCTTTCGGACTTCGGACTCCCGGGCCCACGAGCAGTACTTC. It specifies CASSFRTSDSRAHEQYF.

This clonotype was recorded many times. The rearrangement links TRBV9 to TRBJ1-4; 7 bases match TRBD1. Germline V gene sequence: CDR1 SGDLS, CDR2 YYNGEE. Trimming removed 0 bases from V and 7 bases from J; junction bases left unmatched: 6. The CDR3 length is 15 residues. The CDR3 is CASSVEGGAGEKLFF. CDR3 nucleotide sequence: TGTGCCAGCAGCGTAGAAGGGGGCGCCGGTGAAAAACTGTTTTTT.

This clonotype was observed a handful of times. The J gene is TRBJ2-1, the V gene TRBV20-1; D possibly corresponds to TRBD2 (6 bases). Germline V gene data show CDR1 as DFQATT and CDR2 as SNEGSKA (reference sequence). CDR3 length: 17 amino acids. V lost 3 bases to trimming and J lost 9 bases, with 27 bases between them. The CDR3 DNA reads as TGCAGTGCTAGTGGGGTCAGGCGGGGTGGTGATACAATTGAGCAGTTCTTC. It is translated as CSASGVRRGGDTIEQFF.

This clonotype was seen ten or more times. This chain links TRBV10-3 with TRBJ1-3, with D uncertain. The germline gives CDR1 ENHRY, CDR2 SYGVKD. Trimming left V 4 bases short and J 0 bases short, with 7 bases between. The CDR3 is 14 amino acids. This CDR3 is CAISGKNSGNTIYF. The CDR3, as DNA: TGTGCCATCAGTGGGAAAAACTCTGGAAACACCATATATTTT.

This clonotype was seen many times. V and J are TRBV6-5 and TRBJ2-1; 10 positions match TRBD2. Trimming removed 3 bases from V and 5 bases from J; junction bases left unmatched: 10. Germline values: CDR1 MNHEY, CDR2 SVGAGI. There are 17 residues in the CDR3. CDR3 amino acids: CASSYMPGLATDNEQFF. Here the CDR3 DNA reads TGTGCCAGCAGTTATATGCCGGGACTAGCGACAGACAATGAGCAGTTCTTC.